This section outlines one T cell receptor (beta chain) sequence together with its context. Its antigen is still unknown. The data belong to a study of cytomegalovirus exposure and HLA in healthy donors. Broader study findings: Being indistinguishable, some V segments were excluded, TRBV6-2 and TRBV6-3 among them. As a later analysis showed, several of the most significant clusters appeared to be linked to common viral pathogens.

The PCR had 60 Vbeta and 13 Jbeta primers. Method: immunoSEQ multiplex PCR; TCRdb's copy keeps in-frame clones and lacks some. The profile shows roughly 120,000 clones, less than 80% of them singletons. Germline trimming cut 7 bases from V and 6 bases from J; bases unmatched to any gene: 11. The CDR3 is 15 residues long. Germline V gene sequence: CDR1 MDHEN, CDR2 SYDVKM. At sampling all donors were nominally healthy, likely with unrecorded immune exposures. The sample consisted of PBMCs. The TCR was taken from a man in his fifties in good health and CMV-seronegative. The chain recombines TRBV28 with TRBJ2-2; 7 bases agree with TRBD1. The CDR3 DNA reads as TGTGCCAGCACCCGCCCCATGACAGGGCCCGGGGAGCTGTTTTTT. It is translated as CASTRPMTGPGELFF.